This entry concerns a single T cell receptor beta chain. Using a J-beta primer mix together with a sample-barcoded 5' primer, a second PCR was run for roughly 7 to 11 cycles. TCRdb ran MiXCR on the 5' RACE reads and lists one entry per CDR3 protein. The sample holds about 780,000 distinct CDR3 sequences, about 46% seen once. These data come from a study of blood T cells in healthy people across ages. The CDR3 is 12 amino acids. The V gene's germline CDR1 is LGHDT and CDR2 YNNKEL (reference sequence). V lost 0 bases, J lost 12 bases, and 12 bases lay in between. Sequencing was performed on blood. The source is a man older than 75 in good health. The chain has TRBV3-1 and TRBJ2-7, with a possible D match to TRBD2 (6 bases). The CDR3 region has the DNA TGTGCCAGCAGCCAAGATGGCAGGGAGGCGTACTTC. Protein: CASSQDGREAYF.